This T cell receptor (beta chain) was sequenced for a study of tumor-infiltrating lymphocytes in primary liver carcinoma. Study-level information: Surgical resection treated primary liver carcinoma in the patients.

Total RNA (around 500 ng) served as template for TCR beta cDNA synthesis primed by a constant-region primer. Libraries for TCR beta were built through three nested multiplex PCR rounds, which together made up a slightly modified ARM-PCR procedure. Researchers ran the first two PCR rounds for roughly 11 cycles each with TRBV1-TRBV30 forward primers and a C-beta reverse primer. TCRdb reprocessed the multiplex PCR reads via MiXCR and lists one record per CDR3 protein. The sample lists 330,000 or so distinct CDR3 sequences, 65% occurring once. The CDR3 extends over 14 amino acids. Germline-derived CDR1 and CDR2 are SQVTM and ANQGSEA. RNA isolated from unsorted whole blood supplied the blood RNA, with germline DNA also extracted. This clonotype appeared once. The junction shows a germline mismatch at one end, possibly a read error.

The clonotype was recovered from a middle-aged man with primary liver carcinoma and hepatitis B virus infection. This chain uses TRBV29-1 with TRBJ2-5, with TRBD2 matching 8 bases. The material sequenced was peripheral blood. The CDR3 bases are TGCAGCGTTACGTACGGGAGGGCCCCGGAGACCCAATACTTC. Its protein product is CSVTYGRAPETQYF.